This TCR beta chain is from a study of blood T cell repertoires in COVID-19. Study in general: Samples representing acute and convalescent COVID-19 were sourced from the United States, Italy and Spain. The analysed material was cDNA or gDNA that came from T cells, B-cell-depleted T cells, or PBMCs.

Per the original methods: By means of reference gene primer amplification, nucleated cell counts were estimated. Clones were sequenced by immunoSEQ multiplex PCR, and TCRdb holds only the in-frame ones, with some missing. The DNA gave D and trimming, while V, J and clone size come from that table. Of about 190,000 clones in the sample, roughly 80% were seen once. This CDR3 contains 15 residues. V dropped 6 bases and J dropped 7; count of bases not matched to a gene: 13. Germline V gives CDR1 PRHDT, CDR2 FYEKMQ (reference sequence). This clone was counted a single time. What was sequenced was peripheral blood. The source is a woman aged 30 to 39 with acute or convalescent COVID-19. The rearrangement joins TRBV13 to TRBJ2-7; TRBD1 matches 9 bases. The CDR3 sequence is CASSSDRGFSQEQYF. The CDR3 region has the DNA TGTGCCAGCAGTTCCGACAGGGGGTTCTCTCAGGAGCAGTACTTC.